These T cell receptor beta chains were read from a single sample in a study of cytomegalovirus exposure and HLA in healthy donors. Clones were sequenced by immunoSEQ multiplex PCR, and TCRdb holds only the in-frame ones, with some missing. The table records over 130,000 clones, just over 65% of them present only once. Sequenced: PBMCs. The receptors stem from a woman in her sixties in good health and CMV-seronegative. The CDR3 runs from the conserved cysteine through the conserved F or W. D genes are given only for firm matches. For some rows the clone size is stated as once, few or many, or as a class when expanded; others skip it.

TGTGCCACCAGCAGAGATTCGGGCGGGGAAAAACTGTTTTTT | CATSRDSGGEKLFF | TRBV15 | few | TRBJ1-4 | NA
TGTGCCAGCTCATTAGTTAGCGGGGAGTTTTCCTACGAGCAGTACTTC | CASSLVSGEFSYEQYF | TRBV18 | once | TRBJ2-7 | TRBD2
TGCGCCAGCAGCCAAGATCGGGGACTGGGCCTTTACTTC | CASSQDRGLGLYF | TRBV4-1 | NA | TRBJ2-5 | NA
TGTGCCAGCAGCCGGACTAGCGGGATAGGCACAGATACGCAGTATTTT | CASSRTSGIGTDTQYF | TRBV7-2 | NA | TRBJ2-3 | TRBD2
TGTGCCAGCAGCTTAGCCCCCGTCCCCAACACTGAAGCTTTCTTT | CASSLAPVPNTEAFF | TRBV7-2 | NA | TRBJ1-1 | NA
TGTGCCAGCAGCAGCTCCGGGACAGGGGGCGAGCAGTACTTC | CASSSSGTGGEQYF | TRBV7-6 | NA | TRBJ2-7 | TRBD1
TGTTCCAGCAGCCGAGACAGGGGAGGGACTGAAGCTTTCTTT | CSSSRDRGGTEAFF | TRBV7-9 | NA | TRBJ1-1 | TRBD1
TGTGCCAGCTCACTTACACAGAACACTGAAGCTTTCTTT | CASSLTQNTEAFF | TRBV18 | NA | TRBJ1-1 | NA
TGTGCCAGCAGATCTTCTCCGGGACTAGCTTCAGATACGCAGTATTTT | CASRSSPGLASDTQYF | TRBV27 | NA | TRBJ2-3 | TRBD2
TGTGCCAGCAGTTACGGGACGGGGGGGCGGAATGAGCAGTTCTTC | CASSYGTGGRNEQFF | TRBV6-5 | NA | TRBJ2-1 | TRBD2
TGCAGCGTTGGACACAACACTGAAGCTTTCTTT | CSVGHNTEAFF | TRBV29-1 | NA | TRBJ1-1 | NA
TGCAGCGTTGAGCCGGAGGCGGAGACCCAGTACTTC | CSVEPEAETQYF | TRBV29-1 | NA | TRBJ2-5 | NA
TGTGCCAGCAGACGGGGACTAGCGGGGAGGGGCACAGATACGCAGTATTTT | CASRRGLAGRGTDTQYF | TRBV2 | few | TRBJ2-3 | TRBD2
TGTGCCAGTACAGACAGAATTAATGAAAAACTGTTTTTT | CASTDRINEKLFF | TRBV19 | NA | TRBJ1-4 | NA
TGTGCCAGCTCACCAGGGGCAGATAATTCACCCCTCCACTTT | CASSPGADNSPLHF | TRBV18 | NA | TRBJ1-6 | NA
TGCGCCAGCAGCCAAGGGACTAGCGGCTCCTACGAGCAGTACTTC | CASSQGTSGSYEQYF | TRBV5-1 | NA | TRBJ2-7 | TRBD2
TGTGCCAGCACAGGGGCGAGTACTGAAAAACTGTTTTTT | CASTGASTEKLFF | TRBV6-1 | NA | TRBJ1-4 | NA
TGTGCCAGCAGCCTTGGCCCGAATGAAAAACTGTTTTTT | CASSLGPNEKLFF | TRBV4-2 | NA | TRBJ1-4 | NA
TGTGCCAGCAGTAGCCCGAGACAGGGGGCGGGCTATGGCTACACCTTC | CASSSPRQGAGYGYTF | TRBV27 | few | TRBJ1-2 | TRBD1
TGTGCCAGCACCATGGCGGGAGCAAGCTACAATGAGCAGTTCTTC | CASTMAGASYNEQFF | TRBV7-9 | NA | TRBJ2-1 | TRBD2
TGTGCCAGCAGTCCCCTACAGGGACTAGCGGGAGGGGGGCAAAACATTCAGTACTTC | CASSPLQGLAGGGQNIQYF | TRBV27 | NA | TRBJ2-4 | TRBD2
TGTGCCAGCAAACGGGGGGGGCGGACTAATGAAAAACTGTTTTTT | CASKRGGRTNEKLFF | TRBV28 | NA | TRBJ1-4 | NA
TGCAGCGTGATACAGGTCCCAGCCAAAAACATTCAGTACTTC | CSVIQVPAKNIQYF | TRBV29-1 | once | TRBJ2-4 | NA
TGTGCCAGCAGCTCTAGCGGGGGGGAGTCAGAGACCCAGTACTTC | CASSSSGGESETQYF | TRBV7-9 | NA | TRBJ2-5 | TRBD2
TGTGCCAGCAGTTTAGACCCAGGGGCAGGGCAGCCCCAGCATTTT | CASSLDPGAGQPQHF | TRBV28 | NA | TRBJ1-5 | NA
TGTGCCAGCAGCCCTAGGTTACAAGGGACTTCGAGCTCCTACAATGAGCAGTTCTTC | CASSPRLQGTSSSYNEQFF | TRBV7-9 | NA | TRBJ2-1 | NA
TGCGCCAGCAGCTTTTGGGACAGTAACTATGGCTACACCTTC | CASSFWDSNYGYTF | TRBV5-1 | NA | TRBJ1-2 | TRBD1
TGCGCCAGCAGCGTTGAGGATCCCAGTCAGCCCCAGCATTTT | CASSVEDPSQPQHF | TRBV5-1 | NA | TRBJ1-5 | NA
TGTGCCAGCAGCCTGGAACCGGGACTCACCTACGAGCAGTACTTC | CASSLEPGLTYEQYF | TRBV7-2 | NA | TRBJ2-7 | NA
TGTGCCAGCAGCACCCAATCCTGGGGGCAGGGGTATCACTATGGCTACACCTTC | CASSTQSWGQGYHYGYTF | TRBV9 | NA | TRBJ1-2 | NA
TGCGCCAGCAGCCAGGGTAGCGGGGGGGGCACAGATACGCAGTATTTT | CASSQGSGGGTDTQYF | TRBV4-1 | NA | TRBJ2-3 | TRBD2
TGTGCCAGCAGTGGAGGCCTCACAGATACGCAGTATTTT | CASSGGLTDTQYF | TRBV6-1 | NA | TRBJ2-3 | NA
TGCAGCGTTCGACAGGGAAACACTGAAGCTTTCTTT | CSVRQGNTEAFF | TRBV29-1 | NA | TRBJ1-1 | TRBD1
TGCGCCAGCAGGTTGGGAGGCTTCTCCTACAATGAGCAGTTCTTC | CASRLGGFSYNEQFF | TRBV5-1 | NA | TRBJ2-1 | NA
TGCGCCAGCAGCTTGGGGGGCCCCGGGGAGGGGTCCCGGTTCTTC | CASSLGGPGEGSRFF | TRBV5-1 | NA | TRBJ2-1 | TRBD2
TGTGCCAGCAGTGAAGGTGGGACAGGGTTTCAGCCCCAGCATTTT | CASSEGGTGFQPQHF | TRBV2 | NA | TRBJ1-5 | TRBD1
TGTGCCAGCAGTAAACAGGGTCCAGAGACCCAGTACTTC | CASSKQGPETQYF | TRBV6-5 | few | TRBJ2-5 | NA
TGTGCCAGCAGCTCTCCCGACTCTCTTAGGGGCACTGAAGCTTTCTTT | CASSSPDSLRGTEAFF | TRBV11-2 | NA | TRBJ1-1 | NA
TGTGCCAGCAGCCATTGGGAGGACGGCTACACCTTC | CASSHWEDGYTF | TRBV7-6 | NA | TRBJ1-2 | NA
TGTGCCAGTGCAGCAACTAATGAAAAACTGTTTTTT | CASAATNEKLFF | TRBV6-5 | NA | TRBJ1-4 | NA
TGTGCCACCGCGACAGAGATCACAGATACGCAGTATTTT | CATATEITDTQYF | TRBV5-4 | NA | TRBJ2-3 | NA
TGTGCCAGCAGCTTAACGAACCCGACAGTTTCTGAGCAGTTCTTC | CASSLTNPTVSEQFF | TRBV7-3 | few | TRBJ2-1 | NA
TGTGCCAGCAGGTCCCTTCAGGGACAGTATAATTCACCCCTCCACTTT | CASRSLQGQYNSPLHF | TRBV7-2 | NA | TRBJ1-6 | TRBD1